Following are 19 T cell receptor beta chains from one sample sequenced in a study of cytomegalovirus exposure and HLA in healthy donors (dated by TCRdb to 2015 to 2018). Libraries were constructed by the immunoSEQ multiplex PCR assay. For the multiplex PCR, a mixture combining 60 forward primers for TCR Vbeta segments and 13 reverse primers for TCR Jbeta segments was used. The source is immuneACCESS, and TCRdb retained only in-frame sequences with V and J called. Part of the clones is not carried over; for the studies checked, unresolved V genes explain less than half of this, and the remainder is unexplained. Recorded for this sample are around 170,000 clones; around 80% of them occurred a single time. The leading ten clones occupy around 3.2% of the sample. The sample comprised PBMCs. The receptors shown here come from a woman between 45 and 65 years old in good health and CMV-seropositive.

The chain employs TRBV9 and TRBJ1-2; 11 positions agree with TRBD1. CDR3 length equals 15 residues. CDR1 and CDR2 (germline): SGDLS, YYNGEE. V was clipped by 3 bases and J by 3 bases; unmatched bases: 4. The CDR3 sequence is CASSAPGQGDYGYTF. The CDR3 region has the DNA TGTGCCAGCAGCGCGCCGGGACAGGGGGACTATGGCTACACCTTC. The whole variable domain, filled in from reference TRBV9 and TRBJ1-2, reads DSGVTQTPKHLITATGQRVTLRCSPRSGDLSVYWYQQSLDQGLQFLIQYYNGEERAKGNILERFSAQQFPDLHSELNLSSLELGDSALYFCASSAPGQGDYGYTFGSGTRLTVV.

The genes are TRBV4-2 and TRBJ2-7; 14 nucleotides agree with TRBD2. V gave up 4 bases and J gave up 6 bases; unmatched junction bases: 5. Germline CDR1 is LGHNA and CDR2 is YNFKEQ. The CDR3 length is 15 residues. CDR3 protein: CASSLGTSGSFEQYF. The CDR3 DNA reads TGTGCCAGCAGCCTAGGGACTAGCGGGAGCTTCGAGCAGTACTTC.

The rearrangement links TRBV11-3 to TRBJ2-5; possible D gene TRBD1, 6 bases. The CDR3 is 15 residues long. V lost 3 bases to trimming and J lost 0 bases, with 11 bases between them. Germline V CDR1 and CDR2: SGHNT, YENEEA. The CDR3 is CASSFHRGNQETQYF. In DNA, the CDR3 is TGTGCCAGCAGCTTCCATAGGGGGAACCAAGAGACCCAGTACTTC.

V gene TRBV14 combines with J gene TRBJ1-2; 7 nucleotides agree with TRBD1. V gave up 6 bases and J gave up 4 bases; unmatched junction bases: 11. Germline V gives CDR1 SGHDN, CDR2 FVKESK. CDR3 length equals 15 residues. As DNA, the CDR3 is TGTGCCAGCAGTCCCAGGGGGGACAGCTCCTATGGCTACACCTTC. Amino acids: CASSPRGDSSYGYTF.

This clone was seen a single time. The chain is built from TRBV1 and TRBJ2-5; TRBD2, the table's D call, lacks a check against the DNA. TRBV1 is a listed pseudogene. CDR3 length: 16 amino acids. This CDR3 reads CTSSQAGSGSWETQYF. The CDR3 DNA is TGCACCAGCAGCCAAGCGGGGAGCGGGAGTTGGGAGACCCAGTACTTC.

The chain recombines TRBV19 with TRBJ2-2; 8 bases are a match to TRBD1. CDR1 and CDR2 from the germline V gene are LNHDA and SQIVND (reference sequence). The junction had 10 bases not matched to a gene; V was cut back by 6 bases and J by 1 base. The CDR3 has 17 residues. CDR3: CASRTMGQAWNTGELFF. The CDR3 DNA reads TGTGCCAGTAGGACGATGGGACAGGCCTGGAACACCGGGGAGCTGTTTTTT.

The rearrangement uses TRBV11-2 and TRBJ2-2, with TRBD1 matching over 7 bases. The germline CDR1 and CDR2 sequences are SGHAT and FQNNGV. V lost 6 bases, J lost 3 bases, and 10 bases stayed unmatched. The CDR3 sequence is 16 residues long. The CDR3 nucleotides are TGTGCCAGCAGACCAATCCGGGACAGCTACACCGGGGAGCTGTTTTTT. Translated: CASRPIRDSYTGELFF.

This rearrangement joins TRBV4-3 to TRBJ2-2; tentative D call: TRBD2 (7 bases). The CDR3 contains 16 residues. The V and J ends lost 0 bases and 3 bases respectively, with 11 bases between them. Germline assignment: CDR1 LGHNA and CDR2 YSLEER. This CDR3 reads CASSQERGPYTGELFF. As DNA, the CDR3 is TGCGCCAGCAGCCAAGAGCGGGGGCCGTACACCGGGGAGCTGTTTTTT.

The chain combines TRBV11-3 with TRBJ2-7; a possible D gene is TRBD2 (6 bases). The CDR3 totals 12 residues. Trimming stripped 10 bases from V and 7 bases from J, with 17 bases between. CDR1 and CDR2 (germline): SGHNT, YENEEA. DNA for the CDR3: TGTGCCACCTCCCGGGACTCACGTGAGCAGTACTTC. This codes for CATSRDSREQYF.

V and J are TRBV7-2 and TRBJ2-7, with TRBD1 matching 7 bases. Germline CDR1 and CDR2: SGHTA and FQGNSA. The V gene end was trimmed by 4 bases and the J gene end by 3 bases; junction bases not matched to a gene: 9. The CDR3 runs 15 residues. CDR3 residues: CASSSADRAYYEQYF. Here the CDR3 DNA reads TGTGCCAGCAGCTCCGCAGACAGGGCCTACTACGAGCAGTACTTC.

The V gene is TRBV6-1, the J gene TRBJ2-4; D gene uncertain. Germline values: CDR1 MNHNS, CDR2 SASEGT. The CDR3 loop spans 16 amino acids. The germline V and J ends were trimmed by 3 bases and 3 bases, with 15 bases remaining between them. The CDR3 DNA follows: TGTGCCAGCAGTGAGGTTGGTAGCACTGGCAAAAACATTCAGTACTTC. Its protein product is CASSEVGSTGKNIQYF.

CDR3 sequence: CASSQSGTVAGNTIYF. The CDR3 DNA reads as TGCGCCAGCAGCCAATCCGGGACAGTCGCTGGAAACACCATATATTTT. The chain employs TRBV4-1 and TRBJ1-3; 7 nucleotides match TRBD1. Germline V gene data show CDR1 as MGHRA and CDR2 as YSYEKL. V lost 2 bases, J lost 2 bases, and 6 bases stayed unmatched. The CDR3 extends over 16 amino acids.

The chain has TRBV28 and TRBJ1-3; D is undetermined. With 3 bases removed from V and 3 bases from J, the gap between germline ends came to 3 bases. The CDR3 has 12 amino acids. Germline V gene sequence: CDR1 MDHEN, CDR2 SYDVKM. Here the CDR3 reads CASSLYGNTIYF. The DNA of the CDR3 is TGTGCCAGCAGTTTGTATGGAAACACCATATATTTT.

The chain links TRBV9 to TRBJ2-7; a possible D gene is TRBD1 (5 bases). V lost 0 bases to trimming and J lost 2 bases, with 9 bases between them. CDR3 length: 14 amino acids. Germline loops: CDR1 SGDLS, CDR2 YYNGEE. CDR3 protein: CASSVAPGTYEQYF. The DNA for the CDR3 is TGTGCCAGCAGCGTAGCTCCAGGGACCTACGAGCAGTACTTC.

J is TRBJ1-2 and V is TRBV9, with 8 bases lining up with TRBD1. From germline, CDR1 is SGDLS and CDR2 YYNGEE. CDR3 length equals 14 residues. The junction had 9 bases not matched to a gene; V was cut back by 3 bases and J by 8 bases. Here the CDR3 reads CASSALTGVGGYTF. CDR3 sequence (DNA): TGTGCCAGCAGCGCCTTGACAGGGGTTGGCGGCTACACCTTC.

The rearrangement uses TRBV18 and TRBJ2-1; tentative D call: TRBD1 (5 bases). This CDR3 comprises 13 residues. Trimming cost V 6 bases and J 4 bases, with 10 bases left between them. CDR1 and CDR2 (germline): KGHSH, LQKENI. CDR3 in amino acids: CASSPTEYNEQFF. For the CDR3, the DNA is TGTGCCAGCTCCCCGACAGAGTACAATGAGCAGTTCTTC.

The rearrangement uses TRBV7-2 and TRBJ2-3, with TRBD2 matching 10 bases. The junction had 5 bases not matched to a gene; V was cut back by 1 base and J by 4 bases. This CDR3 is built from 16 residues. The V gene's germline CDR1 is SGHTA and CDR2 FQGNSA. In nucleotides, the CDR3 is TGTGCCAGCAGCTTAGTAGGGACTAGCGAGGCAGATACGCAGTATTTT. Its protein is CASSLVGTSEADTQYF.

About this clone: Other DNA sequences in this sample translate to the same CDR3. The CDR3 coding sequence is TGTGCCAGCAGCTTAGACAGGGGCACCACTGAAGCTTTCTTT. Protein product: CASSLDRGTTEAFF. The chain is built from TRBV7-2 and TRBJ1-1, with TRBD1 matching over 7 bases. Germline V gives CDR1 SGHTA, CDR2 FQGNSA. This CDR3 is built from 14 residues. V gave up 1 base and J gave up 4 bases; unmatched junction bases: 3.

The chain recombines TRBV6-5 with TRBJ1-4, with no clear D. Germline V lookup: CDR1 MNHEY, CDR2 SVGAGI. The germline V and J ends were trimmed by 0 bases and 8 bases, with 13 bases remaining between them. There are 15 residues in the CDR3. The CDR3 spells CASSYSISGWEKLFF. The DNA of the CDR3 is TGTGCCAGCAGTTACTCGATATCGGGGTGGGAAAAACTGTTTTTT.